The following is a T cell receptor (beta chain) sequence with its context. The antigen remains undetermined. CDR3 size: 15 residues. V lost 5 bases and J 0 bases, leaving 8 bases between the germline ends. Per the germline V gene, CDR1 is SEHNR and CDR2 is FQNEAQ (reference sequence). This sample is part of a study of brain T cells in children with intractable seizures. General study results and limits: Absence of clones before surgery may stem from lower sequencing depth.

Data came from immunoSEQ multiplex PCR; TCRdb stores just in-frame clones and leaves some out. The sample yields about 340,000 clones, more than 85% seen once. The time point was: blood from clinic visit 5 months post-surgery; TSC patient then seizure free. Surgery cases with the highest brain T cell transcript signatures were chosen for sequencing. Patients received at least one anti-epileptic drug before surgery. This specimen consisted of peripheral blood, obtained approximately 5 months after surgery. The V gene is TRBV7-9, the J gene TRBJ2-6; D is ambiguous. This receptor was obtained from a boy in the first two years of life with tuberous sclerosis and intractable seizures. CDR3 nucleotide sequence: TGTGCCAGCAGCGTGCCGGGCTCTGGGGCCAACGTCCTGACTTTC. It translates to CASSVPGSGANVLTF.